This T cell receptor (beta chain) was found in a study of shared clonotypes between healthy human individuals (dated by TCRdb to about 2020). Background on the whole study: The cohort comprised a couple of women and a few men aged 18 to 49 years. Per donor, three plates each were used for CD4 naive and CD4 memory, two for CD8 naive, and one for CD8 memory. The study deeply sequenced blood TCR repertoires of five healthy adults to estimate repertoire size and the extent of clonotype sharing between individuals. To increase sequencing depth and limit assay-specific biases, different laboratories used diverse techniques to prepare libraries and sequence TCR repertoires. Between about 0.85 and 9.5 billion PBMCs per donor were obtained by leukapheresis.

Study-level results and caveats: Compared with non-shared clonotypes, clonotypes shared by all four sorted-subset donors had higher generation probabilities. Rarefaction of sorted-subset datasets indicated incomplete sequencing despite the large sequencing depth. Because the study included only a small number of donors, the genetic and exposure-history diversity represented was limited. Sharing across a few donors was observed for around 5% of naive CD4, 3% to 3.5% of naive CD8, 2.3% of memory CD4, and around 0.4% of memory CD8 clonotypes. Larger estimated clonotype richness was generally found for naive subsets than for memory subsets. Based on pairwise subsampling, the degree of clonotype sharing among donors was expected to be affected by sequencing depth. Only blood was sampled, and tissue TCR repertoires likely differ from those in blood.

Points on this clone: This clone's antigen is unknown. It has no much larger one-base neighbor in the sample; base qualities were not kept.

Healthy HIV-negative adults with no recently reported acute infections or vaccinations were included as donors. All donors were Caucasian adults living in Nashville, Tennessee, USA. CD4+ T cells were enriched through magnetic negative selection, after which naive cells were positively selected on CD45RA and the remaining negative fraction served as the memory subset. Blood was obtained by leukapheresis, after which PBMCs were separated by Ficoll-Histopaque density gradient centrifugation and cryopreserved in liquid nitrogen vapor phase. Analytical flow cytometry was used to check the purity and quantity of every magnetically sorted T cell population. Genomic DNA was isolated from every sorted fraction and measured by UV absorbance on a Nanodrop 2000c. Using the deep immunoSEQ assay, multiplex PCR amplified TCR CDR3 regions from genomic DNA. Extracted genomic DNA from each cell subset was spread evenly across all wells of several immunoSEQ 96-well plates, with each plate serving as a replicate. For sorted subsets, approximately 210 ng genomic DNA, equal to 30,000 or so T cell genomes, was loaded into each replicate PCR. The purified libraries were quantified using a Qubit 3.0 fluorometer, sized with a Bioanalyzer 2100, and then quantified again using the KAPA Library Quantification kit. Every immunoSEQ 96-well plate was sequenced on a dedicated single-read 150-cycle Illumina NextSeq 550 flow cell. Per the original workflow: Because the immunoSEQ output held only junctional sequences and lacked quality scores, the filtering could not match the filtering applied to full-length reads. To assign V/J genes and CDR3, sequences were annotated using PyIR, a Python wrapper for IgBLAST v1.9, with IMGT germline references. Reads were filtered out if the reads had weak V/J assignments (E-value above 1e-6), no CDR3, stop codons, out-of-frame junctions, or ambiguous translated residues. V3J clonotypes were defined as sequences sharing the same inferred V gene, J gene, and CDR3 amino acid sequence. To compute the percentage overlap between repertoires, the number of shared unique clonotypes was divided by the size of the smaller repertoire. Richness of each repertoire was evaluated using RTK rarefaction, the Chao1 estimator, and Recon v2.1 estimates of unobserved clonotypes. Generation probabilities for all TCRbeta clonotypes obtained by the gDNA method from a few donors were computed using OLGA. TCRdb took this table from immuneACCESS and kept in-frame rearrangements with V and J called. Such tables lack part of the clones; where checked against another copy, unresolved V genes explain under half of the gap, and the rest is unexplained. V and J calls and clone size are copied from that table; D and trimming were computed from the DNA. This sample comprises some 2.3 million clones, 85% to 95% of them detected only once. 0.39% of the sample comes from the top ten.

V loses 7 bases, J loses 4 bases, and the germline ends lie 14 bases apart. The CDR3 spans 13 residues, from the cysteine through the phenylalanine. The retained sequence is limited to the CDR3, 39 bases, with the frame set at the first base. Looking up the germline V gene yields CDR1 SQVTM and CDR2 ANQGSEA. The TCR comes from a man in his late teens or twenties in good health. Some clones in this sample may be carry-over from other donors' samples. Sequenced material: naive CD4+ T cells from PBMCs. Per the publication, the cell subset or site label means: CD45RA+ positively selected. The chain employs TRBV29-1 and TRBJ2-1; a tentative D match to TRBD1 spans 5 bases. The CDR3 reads CSARVDSYNEQFF. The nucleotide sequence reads TGCAGCGCCCGCGTAGACAGTTACAATGAGCAGTTCTTC.